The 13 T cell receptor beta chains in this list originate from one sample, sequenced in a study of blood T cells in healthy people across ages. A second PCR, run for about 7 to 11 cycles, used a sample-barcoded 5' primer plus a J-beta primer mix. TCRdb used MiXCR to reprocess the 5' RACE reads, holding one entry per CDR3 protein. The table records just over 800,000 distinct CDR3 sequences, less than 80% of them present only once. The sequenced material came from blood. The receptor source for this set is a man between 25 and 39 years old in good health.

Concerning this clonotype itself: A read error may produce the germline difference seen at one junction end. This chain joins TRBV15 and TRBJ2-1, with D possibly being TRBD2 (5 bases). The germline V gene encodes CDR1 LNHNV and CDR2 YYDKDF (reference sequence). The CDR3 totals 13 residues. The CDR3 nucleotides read TGTGCCACCAACAGAGAGTTCGGGGATGAGCAGTTCTTC. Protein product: CATNREFGDEQFF.

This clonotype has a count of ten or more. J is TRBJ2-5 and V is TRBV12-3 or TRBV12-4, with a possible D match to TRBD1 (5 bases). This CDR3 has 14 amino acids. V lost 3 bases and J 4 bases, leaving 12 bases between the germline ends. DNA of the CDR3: TGTGCCAGCAGTTTCGGTGGGCAGGGAGAGACCCAGTACTTC. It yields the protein CASSFGGQGETQYF.

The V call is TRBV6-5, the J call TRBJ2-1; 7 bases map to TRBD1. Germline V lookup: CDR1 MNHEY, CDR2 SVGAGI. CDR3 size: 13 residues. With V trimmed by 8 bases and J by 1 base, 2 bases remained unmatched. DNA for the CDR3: TGTGCCAGCGGGACAGATTCCTACAATGAGCAGTTCTTC. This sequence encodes CASGTDSYNEQFF.

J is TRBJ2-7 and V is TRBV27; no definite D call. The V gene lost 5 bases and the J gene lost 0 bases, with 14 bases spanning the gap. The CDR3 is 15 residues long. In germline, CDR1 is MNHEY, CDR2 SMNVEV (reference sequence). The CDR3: CASSLFSSHSYEQYF. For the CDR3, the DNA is TGTGCCAGCAGTCTATTTAGCTCCCACTCCTACGAGCAGTACTTC.

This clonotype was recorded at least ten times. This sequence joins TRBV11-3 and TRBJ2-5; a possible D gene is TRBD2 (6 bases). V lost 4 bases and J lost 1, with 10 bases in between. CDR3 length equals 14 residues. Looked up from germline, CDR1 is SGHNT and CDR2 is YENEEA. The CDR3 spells CASSSGGVQETQYF. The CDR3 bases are TGTGCCAGCAGCTCCGGGGGTGTCCAAGAGACCCAGTACTTC.

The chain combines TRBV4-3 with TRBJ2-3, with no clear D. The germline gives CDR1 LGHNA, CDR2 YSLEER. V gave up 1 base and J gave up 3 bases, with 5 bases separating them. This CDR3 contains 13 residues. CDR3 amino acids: CASSQVETDTQYF. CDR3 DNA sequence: TGCGCCAGCAGCCAAGTCGAGACAGATACGCAGTATTTT.

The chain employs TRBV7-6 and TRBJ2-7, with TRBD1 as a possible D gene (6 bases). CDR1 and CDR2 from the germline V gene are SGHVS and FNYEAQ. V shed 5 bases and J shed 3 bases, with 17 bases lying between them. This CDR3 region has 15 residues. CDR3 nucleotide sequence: TGTGCCAGCAGCCCCCAGACAGGTTTGGACTACGAGCAGTACTTC. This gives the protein CASSPQTGLDYEQYF.

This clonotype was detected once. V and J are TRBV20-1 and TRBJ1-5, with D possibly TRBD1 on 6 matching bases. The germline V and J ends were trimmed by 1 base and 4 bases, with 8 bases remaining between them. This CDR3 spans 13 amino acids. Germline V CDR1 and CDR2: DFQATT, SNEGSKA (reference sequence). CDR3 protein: CSARVRGNQPQHF. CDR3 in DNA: TGCAGTGCTAGAGTCAGGGGTAATCAGCCCCAGCATTTT.

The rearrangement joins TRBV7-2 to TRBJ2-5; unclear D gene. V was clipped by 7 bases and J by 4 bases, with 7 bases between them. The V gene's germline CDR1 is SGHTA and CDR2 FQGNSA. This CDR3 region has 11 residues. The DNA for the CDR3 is TGTGCCAGCAACTTCCGAGAGACCCAGTACTTC. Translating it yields CASNFRETQYF. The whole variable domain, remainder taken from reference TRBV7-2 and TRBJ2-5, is GAGVSQSPSNKVTEKGKDVELRCDPISGHTALYWYRQSLGQGLEFLIYFQGNSAPDKSGLPSDRFSAERTGGSVSTLTIQRTQQEDSAVYLCASNFRETQYFGPGTRLLVL.

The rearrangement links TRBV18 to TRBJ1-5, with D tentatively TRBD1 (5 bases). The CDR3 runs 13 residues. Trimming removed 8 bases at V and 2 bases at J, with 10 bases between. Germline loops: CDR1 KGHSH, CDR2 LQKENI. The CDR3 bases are TGTGCCAGCGGCCAGGGTGGCAATCAGCCCCAGCATTTT. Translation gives CASGQGGNQPQHF.

Here the CDR3 DNA reads TGCAGTGCTAGAGATAGGGGATTTAACTATGGCTACACCTTC. Translated: CSARDRGFNYGYTF. The rearrangement joins TRBV20-1 to TRBJ1-2; the D gene is possibly TRBD1 (5 bases). CDR3 length: 14 amino acids. Per germline, CDR1 DFQATT and CDR2 SNEGSKA (reference sequence). V was shortened by 0 bases and J by 1 base, with 9 bases between the two germline ends.

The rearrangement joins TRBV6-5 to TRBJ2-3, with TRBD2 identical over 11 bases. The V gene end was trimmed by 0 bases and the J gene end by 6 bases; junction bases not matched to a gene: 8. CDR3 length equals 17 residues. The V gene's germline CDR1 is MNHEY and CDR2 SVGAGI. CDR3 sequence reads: CASSYSSGGESPDTQYF. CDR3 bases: TGTGCCAGCAGTTACTCTAGCGGGGGGGAATCCCCGGATACGCAGTATTTT.

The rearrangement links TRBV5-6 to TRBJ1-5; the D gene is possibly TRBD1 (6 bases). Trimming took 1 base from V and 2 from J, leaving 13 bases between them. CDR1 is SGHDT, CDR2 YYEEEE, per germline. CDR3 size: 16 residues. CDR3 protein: CASSLSGAGGNQPQHF. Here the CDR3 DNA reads TGTGCCAGCAGCTTGTCCGGGGCAGGGGGCAATCAGCCCCAGCATTTT.